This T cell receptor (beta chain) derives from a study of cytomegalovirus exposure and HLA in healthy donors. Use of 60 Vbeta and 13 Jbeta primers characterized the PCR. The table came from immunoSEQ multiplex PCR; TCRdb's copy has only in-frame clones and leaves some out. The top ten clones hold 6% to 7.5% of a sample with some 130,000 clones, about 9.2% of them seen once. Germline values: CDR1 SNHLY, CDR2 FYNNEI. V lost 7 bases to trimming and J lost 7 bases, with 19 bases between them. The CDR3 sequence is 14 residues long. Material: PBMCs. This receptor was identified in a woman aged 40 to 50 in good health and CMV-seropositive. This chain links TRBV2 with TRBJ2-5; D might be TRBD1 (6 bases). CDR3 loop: CASILPGVVGTQYF. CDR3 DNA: TGTGCCAGCATCCTCCCAGGGGTAGTGGGGACCCAGTACTTC.